This TCR beta chain is drawn from a study of T cell responses to AZD1222 COVID-19 vaccine. Study results and limitations: Among the donors, most were white British and more were female, and clonal diversity was possibly underestimated.

Concerning this clone: As yet, its antigen is unknown.

Using immunoSEQ multiplex PCR, the repertoire was profiled, and TCRdb retains in-frame clones only, with some absent. The data show about 150,000 clones, 80% to 95% seen once. CDR1 is SGHRS, CDR2 YFSETQ, per germline. Trimming took 0 bases from V and 1 from J, leaving 9 bases between them. CDR3 length: 15 residues. The source material was peripheral blood, sampled on day 0 of AZD1222 vaccination. This TCR was recovered from an adult in good health. The V and J genes are TRBV5-1 and TRBJ2-3; D unresolved. CDR3 nucleotides: TGCGCCAGCAGCTTGGAAGGGAAGCGCACAGATACGCAGTATTTT. It is translated as CASSLEGKRTDTQYF.